The next 10 T cell receptor beta chains were all read from a single sample in a study of blood T cell repertoires in COVID-19. The data were produced by immunoSEQ multiplex PCR, yet TCRdb's version contains in-frame clones alone and is incomplete. The data show about 50,000 clones, approximately 83% seen once. The sequencing sample was made of peripheral blood. The receptors come from a man between 35 and 55 years old with acute or convalescent COVID-19.

This sequence joins TRBV19 and TRBJ1-5; 7 positions agree with TRBD1. The CDR3 is 15 amino acids. In germline, CDR1 is LNHDA, CDR2 SQIVND (reference sequence). J was trimmed by 1 base and V by 5 bases; bases with no gene match: 5. The CDR3 spells CASSQTTGSNQPQHF. The CDR3 nucleotides are TGTGCCAGTAGTCAAACGACAGGGAGCAATCAGCCCCAGCATTTT. Variable domain in full (rest from reference TRBV19 and TRBJ1-5): DGGITQSPKYLFRKEGQNVTLSCEQNLNHDAMYWYRQDPGQGLRLIYYSQIVNDFQKGDIAEGYSVSREKKESFPLTVTSAQKNPTAFYLCASSQTTGSNQPQHFGDGTRLSIL.

The rearrangement links TRBV7-2 to TRBJ2-7, with TRBD2 as a possible D gene (6 bases). The length of the CDR3 is 14 residues. The germline gives CDR1 SGHTA, CDR2 FQGNSA. V lost 4 bases and J 2 bases, leaving 12 bases between the germline ends. The CDR3 spells CASSSGLSTYEQYF. The CDR3 DNA reads TGTGCCAGCAGCTCGGGACTTTCTACCTACGAGCAGTACTTC.

This clone was detected once. The rearrangement uses TRBV5-6 and TRBJ2-5; D remains ambiguous. V lost 2 bases and J 6 bases, leaving 8 bases between the germline ends. The CDR3 runs 12 residues. The germline V gene has CDR1 SGHDT and CDR2 YYEEEE. CDR3 in amino acids: CASSFEEKTQYF. The CDR3 DNA reads as TGTGCCAGCAGCTTCGAGGAGAAGACCCAGTACTTC.

The rearrangement links TRBV4-1 to TRBJ2-1; 11 bases match TRBD2. Germline V CDR1 and CDR2: MGHRA, YSYEKL. Germline trimming cut 4 bases from V and 5 bases from J; bases unmatched to any gene: 7. The CDR3 sequence is 16 residues long. The CDR3 loop reads CASSPGILAGDNEQFF. The DNA for the CDR3 is TGCGCCAGCAGCCCGGGAATACTAGCGGGAGACAATGAGCAGTTCTTC.

There are a few counts of this clone. The rearrangement links TRBV7-9 to TRBJ2-5; TRBD2 might be the D (6 bases). The CDR3 extends over 16 amino acids. The V gene lost 5 bases and the J gene lost 1 base, with 17 bases spanning the gap. CDR1 and CDR2 (germline): SEHNR, FQNEAQ (reference sequence). As DNA, the CDR3 is TGTGCCAGCAGCGCCTTCGGCCGGGAGACCCAAGAGACCCAGTACTTC. It is translated as CASSAFGRETQETQYF.

The J gene is TRBJ2-6, the V gene TRBV24-1; tentative D call: TRBD1 (5 bases). The CDR3 consists of 15 residues. Germline loops: CDR1 KGHDR, CDR2 SFDVKD. V was cut by 4 bases and J by 4 bases, with 10 bases left in between. CDR3 in amino acids: CATSDPGYGANVLTF. Written as DNA, the CDR3 is TGTGCCACCAGTGACCCAGGGTACGGGGCCAACGTCCTGACTTTC.

The chain employs TRBV5-1 and TRBJ1-1, with 7 nucleotides matching TRBD1. CDR1 SGHRS and CDR2 YFSETQ come from the germline V gene. The CDR3 has 14 residues. Losses at the gene ends were 3 bases for V and 2 bases for J; bases not matched to a gene: 4. The CDR3 loop is CASSSGQTNTEAFF. The DNA for the CDR3 is TGCGCCAGCAGCTCGGGACAGACAAACACTGAAGCTTTCTTT.

This chain joins TRBV24-1 and TRBJ2-1; tentatively, D is TRBD1 (5 bases). Germline CDR1 is KGHDR and CDR2 is SFDVKD. The CDR3 has 15 amino acids. Trimming stripped 5 bases from V and 6 bases from J, with 16 bases between. The CDR3 region has the DNA TGTGCCACCAGTGGAGTAGGGGCCAGAGGCAATGAGCAGTTCTTC. As protein: CATSGVGARGNEQFF.

The chain has TRBV9 and TRBJ1-2; D is undetermined. Trimming removed 2 bases from V and 5 bases from J, with 7 bases in between. There are 12 residues in the CDR3. Germline CDR1 is SGDLS and CDR2 is YYNGEE. DNA of the CDR3: TGTGCCAGCAGCGTTCAAACATATGGCTACACCTTC. Residues: CASSVQTYGYTF.

The chain has TRBV7-2 and TRBJ2-2, with 9 bases that match TRBD2. J was trimmed by 7 bases and V by 1 base; bases with no gene match: 7. CDR3 size: 16 residues. Per germline, CDR1 SGHTA and CDR2 FQGNSA. CDR3 protein: CASSLVGGGASGELFF. The CDR3 coding sequence is TGTGCCAGCAGCTTAGTTGGCGGGGGGGCCAGCGGGGAGCTGTTTTTT.